Below are 13 T cell receptor beta chains sequenced from a single sample in a study of regulatory T cells in long-lasting Graves disease listed by TCRdb under 2021. The library was obtained by multiplex PCR. The instrument given in TCRdb is Illumina HiSeq 4000. To build TCR beta libraries, CDR3 regions were amplified by Arm-PCR using iRepertoire HTBI primers. The raw public reads went through TCRdb reprocessing: fastp at Q25, MiXCR clone calling, in-frame beta chains kept. Identical CDR3 protein sequences are pooled into one entry, listed with their most common genes and DNA. The table for this sample lists some 320,000 distinct CDR3 sequences; approximately 20% of them were counted only once. Of the sample, 35% to 45% is held by the ten largest clones. In the paper's terms, the time point label means: newly diagnosed GD, antithyroid drugs for less than 3 months. For both TCR sequencing and RNA sequencing, RNA was extracted from PBMCs in TRIzol.

Here the sequenced sample was peripheral blood mononuclear cells (PBMCs), taken at new diagnosis, from a patient treated with antithyroid drugs. The receptors originated from a female donor with Graves disease.

This clonotype was found many times. V usage is TRBV6-5 and J usage is TRBJ1-6; no reliable D call. V was clipped by 0 bases and J by 9 bases, with 12 bases between them. Germline V gene lookup returns CDR1 MNHEY and CDR2 SVGAGI. The length of the CDR3 is 15 residues. Here the CDR3 reads CASSYSGRDSSPLHF. DNA for the CDR3: TGTGCCAGCAGTTACTCCGGGAGGGATAGTTCACCCCTCCACTTT.

This clonotype was detected ten times or more. The rearrangement uses TRBV10-3 and TRBJ1-2; 7 bases agree with TRBD1. Germline CDR1 ENHRY, CDR2 SYGVKD. V lost 4 bases and J lost 2; bases outside the gene matches: 1. The CDR3 is 13 amino acids. CDR3 nucleotides: TGTGCCATCAGTGGGGGACAGAACTATGGCTACACCTTC. Protein: CAISGGQNYGYTF.

This clonotype was seen a few times. V usage is TRBV6-1 and J usage is TRBJ1-5, with TRBD1 as a possible D gene (6 bases). The CDR3 contains 15 residues. Trimming cost V 7 bases and J 6 bases, with 19 bases left between them. The germline V gene encodes CDR1 MNHNS and CDR2 SASEGT. The CDR3 DNA follows: TGTGCCAGCACCGTGTGGGACAAGGGCGGTCAGCCCCAGCATTTT. This sequence encodes CASTVWDKGGQPQHF.

This clonotype was observed many times. V gene TRBV12-3 or TRBV12-4 combines with J gene TRBJ2-7, with unresolved D. This CDR3 has 13 residues. Trimming took off 3 bases at V and 2 bases at J, with 8 bases between the two ends. The CDR3 loop reads CASSLGKTYEQYF. The CDR3 region has the DNA TGTGCCAGCAGTTTGGGGAAGACCTACGAGCAGTACTTC.

In its sample, this clonotype was seen many times. V and J are TRBV9 and TRBJ2-1, with 12 positions matching TRBD2. The junction had 3 bases not matched to a gene; V was cut back by 0 bases and J by 5 bases. Looked up from germline, CDR1 is SGDLS and CDR2 is YYNGEE. This CDR3 is 16 amino acids long. CDR3 in amino acids: CASSVGLAGGHNEQFF. CDR3 DNA sequence: TGTGCCAGCAGCGTAGGTCTAGCGGGAGGGCACAATGAGCAGTTCTTC. Looking up the rest from reference TRBV9 and TRBJ2-1 gives the full variable domain: DSGVTQTPKHLITATGQRVTLRCSPRSGDLSVYWYQQSLDQGLQFLIQYYNGEERAKGNILERFSAQQFPDLHSELNLSSLELGDSALYFCASSVGLAGGHNEQFFGPGTRLTVL.

Ten or more counts support this clonotype. The chain uses TRBV11-3 and TRBJ2-5; 7 positions agree with TRBD1. The V and J ends lost 5 bases and 4 bases, in that order; junction bases with no gene match: 7. Germline values: CDR1 SGHNT, CDR2 YENEEA. CDR3 size: 14 residues. CDR3 amino acids: CASSTRGLVETQYF. The CDR3 nucleotides read TGTGCCAGCAGCACAAGGGGGCTCGTAGAGACCCAGTACTTC.

Many counts were recorded for this clonotype. V usage is TRBV11-1 and J usage is TRBJ2-3, with a possible D match to TRBD2 (6 bases). CDR3 length: 14 residues. The germline V and J ends were trimmed by 6 bases and 0 bases, with 10 bases remaining between them. Looked up from germline, CDR1 is SGHAT and CDR2 is FQDESV (reference sequence). CDR3 residues: CASRLAGSTDTQYF. The CDR3 nucleotides read TGTGCCAGCAGATTGGCGGGAAGCACAGATACGCAGTATTTT.

This clonotype occurred many times. J is TRBJ2-7 and V is TRBV11-2, with 10 bases identical to TRBD1. The CDR3 consists of 17 residues. The J segment lost 4 bases and the V segment lost 5 bases, leaving 14 bases of the junction unmatched. Germline V gene sequence: CDR1 SGHAT, CDR2 FQNNGV. CDR3 nucleotides: TGTGCCAGCAGCCTAAGGACCGGGACAGGGGCATTGTACGAGCAGTACTTC. Protein product: CASSLRTGTGALYEQYF.

This clonotype has more than one count but fewer than ten. This rearrangement joins TRBV4-1 to TRBJ2-7, with D perhaps being TRBD1 or TRBD2 (5 bases each). V was clipped by 4 bases and J by 1 base, with 20 bases between them. CDR3 size: 17 residues. Germline V lookup: CDR1 MGHRA, CDR2 YSYEKL. Here the CDR3 reads CASSPPGTLGESYEQYF. The CDR3 bases are TGCGCCAGCAGCCCCCCCGGTACTCTAGGGGAGTCCTACGAGCAGTACTTC.

This clonotype was seen ten or more times. The chain carries TRBV30 and TRBJ1-1, with D uncertain. The CDR3 contains 12 residues. Per the germline V gene, CDR1 is GTSNPN and CDR2 is SVGIG (reference sequence). Trimming shortened V by 1 base and J by 1 base, and 4 bases separated the two germline ends. The CDR3 DNA follows: TGTGCCTGGAGTGCGGGGAACACTGAAGCTTTCTTT. It translates to CAWSAGNTEAFF.

This clonotype was picked up many times. The chain combines TRBV29-1 with TRBJ1-5; 8 bases are a match to TRBD1. CDR1 and CDR2 from the germline V gene are SQVTM and ANQGSEA. CDR3 length: 13 residues. The V segment lost 4 bases and the J segment 6 bases; nucleotides outside the gene matches: 5. As DNA, the CDR3 is TGCAGCGTTGGACAGGGGTATGCTCAGCCCCAGCATTTT. Protein: CSVGQGYAQPQHF.

The table lists this clonotype with many counts. This rearrangement joins TRBV28 to TRBJ2-5, with 9 bases lining up with TRBD1. The CDR3 totals 15 residues. Germline values: CDR1 MDHEN, CDR2 SYDVKM. Trimming took 6 bases from V and 0 from J; bases not matched to a gene: 5. The CDR3 region has the DNA TGTGCCAGCAGCAAGGGACAGGGCAACCAAGAGACCCAGTACTTC. It translates to CASSKGQGNQETQYF.

This chain links TRBV7-9 with TRBJ2-5; unclear D gene. V was cut by 7 bases and J by 5 bases, with 11 bases left in between. The CDR3 length is 12 residues. The germline V gene has CDR1 SEHNR and CDR2 FQNEAQ (reference sequence). The CDR3 nucleotides are TGTGCCAGCACTCAAGAGACGGAGACCCAGTACTTC. Protein product: CASTQETETQYF.